This entry features one T cell receptor beta chain sequence. Germline V CDR1 and CDR2: SQVTM, ANQGSEA. The V and J ends lost 5 bases and 2 bases respectively, with 12 bases between them. The CDR3 sequence is 14 residues long. This entry is derived from a study of T cell changes during pregnancy in multiple sclerosis. The protocol was immunoSEQ multiplex PCR, while the TCRdb copy is restricted to in-frame clones and leaves out a portion. The repertoire consists of about 69,000 clones, with roughly 92% occurring once and the leading ten covering approximately 2%. This sample comprised peripheral blood, obtained in the third trimester of pregnancy. This chain joins TRBV29-1 and TRBJ1-4, with no clear D. The source is a female donor in good health, enrolled as a control in a pregnancy study. CDR3 loop: CSVRERPTNEKLFF. The CDR3 coding sequence is TGCAGCGTTCGCGAGCGGCCTACTAATGAAAAACTGTTTTTT.